This TCR beta chain was recorded in a study of STAT3 mutations in large granular lymphocyte leukemia. Assay: immunoSEQ multiplex PCR; the TCRdb copy retains only in-frame clones and omits some. The sample gives some 9,800 clones, roughly nine tenths of which show up once; about 27% is in the top ten. Study-level findings and limits: In T-cell large granular lymphocyte leukemia, about half of patients showed multiple immunodominant subclonotypes.

This clone turned up a few times. Its target is unknown. Source material: peripheral blood mononuclear cells. The receptor comes from a man between 60 and 75 years old with T-cell large granular lymphocyte leukemia. Some clones in this sample may be carry-over from other donors' samples.

The CDR3 is CASSVGSEGPYGYTF. The CDR3 DNA sequence: TGTGCCAGCAGCGTAGGGTCCGAGGGCCCCTATGGCTACACCTTC. This chain connects TRBV9 to TRBJ1-2; unclear D gene. The CDR3 sequence is 15 residues long. With 0 bases removed from V and 4 bases from J, the gap between germline ends came to 13 bases. CDR1 SGDLS and CDR2 YYNGEE come from the germline V gene.